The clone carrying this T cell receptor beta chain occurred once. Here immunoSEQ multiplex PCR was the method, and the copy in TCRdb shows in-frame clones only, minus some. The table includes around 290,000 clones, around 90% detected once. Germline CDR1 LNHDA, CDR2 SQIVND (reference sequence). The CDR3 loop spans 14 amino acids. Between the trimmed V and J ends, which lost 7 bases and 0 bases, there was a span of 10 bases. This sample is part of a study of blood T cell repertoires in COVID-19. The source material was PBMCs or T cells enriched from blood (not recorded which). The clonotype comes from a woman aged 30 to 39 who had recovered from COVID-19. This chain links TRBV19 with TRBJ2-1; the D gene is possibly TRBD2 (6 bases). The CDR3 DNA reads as TGTGCCAGTACACGGGAGTTCTCCTACAATGAGCAGTTCTTC. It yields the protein CASTREFSYNEQFF.